These T cell receptor beta chains were read from a single sample in a study of naive and memory T cell subsets. TCRdb processed the UMI-ligation and nested PCR reads anew with MiXCR; each CDR3 protein has one entry. The sample has over 90,000 distinct CDR3 sequences; 11% are singletons. The specimen sequenced was naive CD4+ T cells from blood. These receptors were obtained from a human donor in good health. The CDR3 runs from the conserved cysteine through the conserved F or W. Each record gives: clone size, D gene, J gene, V gene, CDR3 DNA, CDR3 protein. D genes are given only for firm matches. Where a row states a size, it is once, few, many or the class of an expanded clone; other rows omit it.

size: .; D: TRBD1; J: TRBJ2-7; V: TRBV6-5; DNA: TGTGCCAGCAGTTACAGACAGGGGAACGAGCAGTACTTC; CDR3: CASSYRQGNEQYF
size: .; D: .; J: TRBJ2-1; V: TRBV3-1; DNA: TGTGCCAGCAGCCGCTTAACAGCGTACAATGAGCAGTTCTTC; CDR3: CASSRLTAYNEQFF
size: many; D: TRBD2; J: TRBJ2-1; V: TRBV30; DNA: TGTGCCTGGAGGTCGGGGGGGCTAAATGAGCAGTTCTTC; CDR3: CAWRSGGLNEQFF
size: .; D: .; J: TRBJ2-1; V: TRBV20-1; DNA: TGCAGTGCTAGAGATCCCCCCTGGAGCAATGAGCAGTTCTTC; CDR3: CSARDPPWSNEQFF
size: .; D: .; J: TRBJ2-7; V: TRBV5-1; DNA: TGCGCCAGCAGCTCTAGTCCTTCTTCGGGCGAGCAGTACTTC; CDR3: CASSSSPSSGEQYF
size: few; D: .; J: TRBJ2-7; V: TRBV20-1; DNA: TGCAGTGCTAGAGATCTGCACGAGCAGTACTTC; CDR3: CSARDLHEQYF
size: few; D: .; J: TRBJ2-5; V: TRBV20-1; DNA: TGCAGTGCTAGACACAGGGTAGAGACCCAGTACTTC; CDR3: CSARHRVETQYF
size: .; D: TRBD2; J: TRBJ2-7; V: TRBV7-9; DNA: TGTGCCAGCAGCTTATGGACTAGCTTCTCCCACGAGCAGTACTTC; CDR3: CASSLWTSFSHEQYF
size: few; D: .; J: TRBJ2-2; V: TRBV5-4; DNA: TGTGCCAGCAGCTTGTTTGTGGACACCGGGGAGCTGTTTTTT; CDR3: CASSLFVDTGELFF
size: few; D: .; J: TRBJ2-1; V: TRBV7-2; DNA: TGTGCCAGCAGCTTAGCGGTCGCCAGGGGCGGCGTGTATGTACCCTCCTACAATGAGCAGTTCTTC; CDR3: CASSLAVARGGVYVPSYNEQFF